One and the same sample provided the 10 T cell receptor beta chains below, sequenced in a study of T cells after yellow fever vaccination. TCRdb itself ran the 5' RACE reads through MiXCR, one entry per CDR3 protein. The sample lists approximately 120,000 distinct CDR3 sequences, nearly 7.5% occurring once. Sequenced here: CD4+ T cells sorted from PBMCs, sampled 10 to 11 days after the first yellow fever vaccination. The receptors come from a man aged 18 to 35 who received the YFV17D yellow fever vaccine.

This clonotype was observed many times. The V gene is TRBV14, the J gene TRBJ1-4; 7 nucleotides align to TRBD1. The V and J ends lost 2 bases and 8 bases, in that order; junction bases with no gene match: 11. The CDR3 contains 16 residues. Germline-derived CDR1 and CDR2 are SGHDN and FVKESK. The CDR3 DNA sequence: TGTGCCAGCAGCCAACGGACAGGTCCCTTTGGCGAAAAACTGTTTTTT. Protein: CASSQRTGPFGEKLFF.

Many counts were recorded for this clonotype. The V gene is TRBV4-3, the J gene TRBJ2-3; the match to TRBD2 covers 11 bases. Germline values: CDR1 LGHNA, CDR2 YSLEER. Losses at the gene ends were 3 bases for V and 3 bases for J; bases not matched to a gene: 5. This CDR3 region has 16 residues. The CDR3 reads CASSQVSGGATDTQYF. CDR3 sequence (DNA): TGCGCCAGCAGCCAGGTTAGCGGGGGGGCGACAGATACGCAGTATTTT.

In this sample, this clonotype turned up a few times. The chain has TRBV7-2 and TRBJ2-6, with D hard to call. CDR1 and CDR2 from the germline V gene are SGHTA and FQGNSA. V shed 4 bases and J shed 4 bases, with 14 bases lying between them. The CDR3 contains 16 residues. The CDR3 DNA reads TGTGCCAGCAGCTCCTGGGGTGCTGCAGGGGCCAACGTCCTGACTTTC. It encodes CASSSWGAAGANVLTF.

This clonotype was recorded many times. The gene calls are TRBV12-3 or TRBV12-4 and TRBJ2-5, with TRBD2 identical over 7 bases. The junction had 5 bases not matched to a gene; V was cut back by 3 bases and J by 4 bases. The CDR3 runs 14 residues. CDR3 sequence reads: CASSFSASGETQYF. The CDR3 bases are TGTGCCAGCAGTTTTAGCGCTAGCGGAGAGACCCAGTACTTC.

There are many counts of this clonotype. Here the CDR3 reads CASSFWGTGSNEQFF. CDR3 DNA: TGTGCCAGCAGTTTTTGGGGGACAGGGAGCAATGAGCAGTTCTTC. This sequence joins TRBV27 and TRBJ2-1; 9 bases are shared with TRBD1. Germline CDR1 reads MNHEY; CDR2 reads SMNVEV (reference sequence). The CDR3 consists of 15 residues. With 3 bases clipped from V and 6 bases from J, the junction kept 6 bases outside the gene matches.

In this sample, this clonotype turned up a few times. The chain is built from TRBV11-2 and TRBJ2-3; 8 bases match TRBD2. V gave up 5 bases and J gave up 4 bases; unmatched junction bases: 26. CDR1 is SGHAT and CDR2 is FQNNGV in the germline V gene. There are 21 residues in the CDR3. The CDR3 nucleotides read TGTGCCAGCAGCCGCCCGGCCGTAGCGGGACCCACCTCAGGTGCTCCAGATACGCAGTATTTT. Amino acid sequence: CASSRPAVAGPTSGAPDTQYF.

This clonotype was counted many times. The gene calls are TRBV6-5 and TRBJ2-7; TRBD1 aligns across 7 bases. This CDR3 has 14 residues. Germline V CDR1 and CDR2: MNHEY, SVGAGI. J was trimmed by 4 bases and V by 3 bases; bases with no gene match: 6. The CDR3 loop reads CASSYSTGPYEQYF. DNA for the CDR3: TGTGCCAGCAGTTATTCGACAGGGCCATACGAGCAGTACTTC.

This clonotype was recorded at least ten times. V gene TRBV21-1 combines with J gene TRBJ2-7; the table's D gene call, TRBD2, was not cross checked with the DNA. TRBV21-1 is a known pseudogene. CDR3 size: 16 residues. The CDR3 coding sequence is TGTGCCAGCAGCAAAGTCTGGGAGTCTCATACCTACGAGCAGTACGTC. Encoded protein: CASSKVWESHTYEQYV.

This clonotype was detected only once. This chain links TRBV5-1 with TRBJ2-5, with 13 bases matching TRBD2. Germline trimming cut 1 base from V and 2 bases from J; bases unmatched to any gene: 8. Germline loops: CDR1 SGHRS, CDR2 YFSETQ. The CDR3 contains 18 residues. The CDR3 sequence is CASSLLGTSGELQETQYF. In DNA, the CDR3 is TGCGCCAGCAGCTTGCTTGGGACTAGCGGGGAACTACAAGAGACCCAGTACTTC.

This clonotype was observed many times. The CDR3 DNA reads TGCAGCGTTGTGGGGGGCCGGGTGGTGTCCCAGTACTTC. Amino acids: CSVVGGRVVSQYF. The chain uses TRBV29-1 and TRBJ2-5; D may be TRBD1 or TRBD2 (6 bases each). This CDR3 spans 13 amino acids. Trimming cost V 4 bases and J 9 bases, with 18 bases left between them. CDR1 and CDR2 from the germline V gene are SQVTM and ANQGSEA.